The entry below gives a single T cell receptor (beta chain) sequence along with its context. This clonotype was seen only a few times. The antigen it recognizes is unknown. The record has no base qualities; no much larger clone is one base away. The sample is drawn from a study of blood T cells in healthy people across ages (dated by TCRdb to about 2015). Background on the whole study: In model experiments, template switching captured about one uniquely barcoded TCR beta cDNA molecule for every two T cells. The donors were split into four age groups: young (average around 17 years), middle-aged (about 40), aged (62) and long-lived (approximately 80). Using deep sequencing normalized with unique cDNA molecular identifiers, the study measured how TCR beta repertoire diversity changes with age. Two additional independent replicas of 1 million unique cDNA reads from the same blood draw were analyzed for two donors (one aged 18 to 30 and one aged 80 or older). Donors of different ages were randomly distributed across sequencing lanes to avoid experimental bias. Study-wide findings and limitations: The CMV infection status of donors was not known, potentially confounding age-related changes in expanded clonotypes. Total diversity estimates from one million sequenced T cells were considered lower bounds and underestimates. There was a strong correlation between observed TCR beta diversity and the percentage of naive T cells measured by flow cytometry. Compared with the aged group, more naive CD4+ T cells, fewer expanded clones and increased TCR diversity were shown by the long-lived group, suggesting age selection. Since profiling was done on bulk unsorted PBMCs, naive and antigen-experienced compartments could not be conclusively compared. Observed TCR beta diversity per million T cells fell roughly linearly with age, and a significant reduction was already apparent by age around 40.

Donors were under 40 systemically healthy Caucasian individuals from Russia aged about 6 to 100 years. Each donor gave approximately 9.3 milliliters of peripheral blood, collected into EDTA-treated Vacutainer tubes. Ficoll-Paque density-gradient centrifugation was used to isolate PBMCs, with at least 7 million per sample. Total RNA was extracted from PBMCs with Trizol reagent, with at least 5.5 micrograms obtained per sample. Naive CD45RAhigh/CD27high T cell percentages were measured by flow cytometry on a PBMC aliquot from every donor. From cysteine to phenylalanine, the CDR3 is 14 amino acids long. Only CDR3 DNA is held: 42 bases, read in frame from base 1. For CDR1 and CDR2, the germline V gene lists SNHLY and FYNNEI. Relative to germline, V is 6 bases shorter and J is 0 bases shorter, with 6 bases between their ends. Libraries were made using 5' RACE. The second PCR ran for about 6 to 12 cycles and used a J-beta primer mix along with a sample-barcoded 5' primer. A unique molecular identifier was introduced onto each TCR beta cDNA molecule by a template-switch 5' adaptor carrying 12 random nucleotides. Each sample yielded at least 2.5 million CDR3-containing paired-end reads. All of the RNA was converted into first-strand cDNA using the Mint cDNA synthesis kit, with a TRBC-specific oligonucleotide serving as the primer. Following uracil-DNA glycosylase treatment, a first 18-cycle PCR with universal primers M1SS and BC2_uni_R was performed on all cDNA. The published analysis was carried out like this. Each sample was normalized by randomly selecting 1 million high-quality reads, each carrying a distinct molecular identifier. Instead of being binned into consensus sequences, reads with shared molecular identifiers were discarded. CDR3 identification, clonotype clustering and error correction used MiTCR with a Q25 quality threshold and the strictest error-elimination algorithm. A nonparametric unseen species model using Euler transformation provided a lower-bound estimate of total TCR beta diversity. TCRdb reprocessed the public reads (quality trimming at Q25 with fastp, clone calling with MiXCR) and kept in-frame beta chains. Each CDR3 protein appears once, grouped with its most common genes and DNA. The V and J calls reflect TCRdb's pipeline rather than the authors' work. The sample table shows 1.5 million to 2 million distinct CDR3 sequences, and 30% to 40% are seen once. The biggest ten clones account for 23% of the sample.

Sequencing used blood. This TCR derives from a human donor in good health. The chain was built from TRBV2 and TRBJ2-6; no D gene is confidently identified. The CDR3 loop reads CASSRYSGANVLTF. The nucleotides are TGTGCCAGCAGCCGCTACTCTGGGGCCAACGTCCTGACTTTC.